The 13 T cell receptor beta chains in this list originate from one sample, sequenced in a study of T cells in Graves' hyperthyroidism and ophthalmopathy. The TCR beta CDR3 regions underwent amplification using RNA transcripts as the source. HTBI primers were used for first-round RT-PCR of the TCR CDR3. From the multiplex PCR reads, TCRdb called clonotypes with MiXCR, one entry per CDR3 protein. The table includes hundreds of thousands of distinct CDR3 sequences, approximately 20% detected once. Material: blood. Every receptor here comes from a man aged 25-45 years with Graves' ophthalmopathy.

This clonotype was counted between two and nine times. The CDR3 coding sequence is TGTGCCAGCAGTTTCGCCCTCCCGTTGCGGACAGGACGATATTCACCCCTCCACTTT. Translation gives CASSFALPLRTGRYSPLHF. This chain uses TRBV12-3 or TRBV12-4 with TRBJ1-6; 7 positions agree with TRBD1. The V gene end was trimmed by 3 bases and the J gene end by 8 bases; junction bases not matched to a gene: 19. This CDR3 has 19 residues.

This clonotype was seen more than once but under ten times. V gene TRBV19 combines with J gene TRBJ2-1; tentative D call: TRBD2 (5 bases). CDR3 length: 18 amino acids. V was trimmed by 2 bases and J by 5 bases, leaving 22 bases between them. Germline assignment: CDR1 LNHDA and CDR2 SQIVND (reference sequence). The CDR3: CASSIKFPSPGSDNEQFF. The CDR3 DNA is TGTGCCAGTAGTATAAAATTCCCTTCGCCGGGATCAGACAATGAGCAGTTCTTC.

V usage is TRBV9 and J usage is TRBJ2-6, with D possibly called TRBD1 or TRBD2 (5 bases each). The CDR3 is 16 residues long. Germline assignment: CDR1 SGDLS and CDR2 YYNGEE. With 7 bases removed from V and 2 bases from J, the gap between germline ends came to 16 bases. CDR3 bases: TGTGCCAGCGAGATGGGACGCAAGACTGGGGCCAACGTCCTGACTTTC. Encoded protein: CASEMGRKTGANVLTF.

CDR3 loop: CASRPGQGPSYEQYF. The CDR3 bases are TGTGCCAGCAGACCGGGACAGGGGCCCTCCTACGAGCAGTACTTC. The rearrangement joins TRBV6-1 to TRBJ2-7; 10 bases are a match to TRBD1. Losses at the gene ends were 6 bases for V and 0 bases for J; bases not matched to a gene: 5. The V gene's germline CDR1 is MNHNS and CDR2 SASEGT. The CDR3 spans 15 residues.

The chain employs TRBV7-9 and TRBJ2-1, with 9 bases fitting TRBD2. The V segment lost 7 bases and the J segment 9 bases; nucleotides outside the gene matches: 10. The V gene's germline CDR1 is SEHNR and CDR2 FQNEAQ (reference sequence). This CDR3 is 14 amino acids long. Here the CDR3 DNA reads TGTGCCAGCATGTGGTCTAGCGGGAATCCTGAGCAGTTCTTC. It is translated as CASMWSSGNPEQFF.

This chain connects TRBV20-1 to TRBJ2-7; TRBD1 matches 7 bases. The V and J ends lost 3 bases and 1 base, in that order; junction bases with no gene match: 6. The CDR3 is 14 residues long. Per germline, CDR1 DFQATT and CDR2 SNEGSKA (reference sequence). The CDR3 sequence is CSARGDSRSYEQYF. The CDR3 DNA is TGCAGTGCTAGGGGGGACAGCCGGTCCTACGAGCAGTACTTC.

This clonotype was counted many times. V and J are TRBV30 and TRBJ1-2, with 8 bases lining up with TRBD1. The CDR3 has 14 residues. Germline assignment: CDR1 GTSNPN and CDR2 SVGIG (reference sequence). V was clipped by 1 base and J by 8 bases; unmatched bases: 9. The CDR3 coding sequence is TGTGCCTGGAGTGGAGACAGGGGTGGTAGCGGCTACACCTTC. Residues: CAWSGDRGGSGYTF. The whole variable domain, remainder taken from reference TRBV30 and TRBJ1-2, is SQTIHQWPATLVQPVGSPLSLECTVEGTSNPNLYWYRQAAGRGLQLLFYSVGIGQISSEVPQNLSASRPQDRQFILSSKKLLLSDSGFYLCAWSGDRGGSGYTFGSGTRLTVV.

The genes are TRBV9 and TRBJ2-3; 7 bases line up with TRBD2. The trim removed 3 bases at V and 4 bases at J, leaving 5 bases unmatched. From germline, CDR1 is SGDLS and CDR2 YYNGEE. The CDR3 spans 14 residues. CDR3 coding DNA: TGTGCCAGCAGCGCGGCGGGAGATGCAGATACGCAGTATTTT. Translated, it gives CASSAAGDADTQYF.

The V gene is TRBV3-1, the J gene TRBJ1-6, with D tentatively TRBD1 (5 bases). V lost 5 bases, J lost 9 bases, and 14 bases lay in between. Germline values: CDR1 LGHDT, CDR2 YNNKEL (reference sequence). The CDR3 is made up of 14 amino acids. The CDR3 DNA sequence: TGTGCCAGCAGCAGGGCCCAGGGTAGTTCACCCCTCCACTTT. It translates to CASSRAQGSSPLHF.

The CDR3 reads CASSYEDTEKLFF. The CDR3 nucleotides are TGTGCCAGCAGTTACGAGGACACAGAAAAACTGTTTTTT. This chain links TRBV6-5 with TRBJ1-4; D may be TRBD1 (5 bases). Trimming pared 2 bases from V and 8 bases from J, leaving 9 bases between. Per the germline V gene, CDR1 is MNHEY and CDR2 is SVGAGI. There are 13 residues in the CDR3.

This clonotype was counted at least ten times. The chain carries TRBV11-2 and TRBJ2-7, with no clear D. The length of the CDR3 is 14 residues. Germline V gene data show CDR1 as SGHAT and CDR2 as FQNNGV. Trimming shortened V by 4 bases and J by 3 bases, and 13 bases separated the two germline ends. The CDR3 loop is CASSSLSTYYEQYF. CDR3 in DNA: TGTGCCAGCAGCTCACTCTCGACCTACTACGAGCAGTACTTC.

The sample holds a few counts of this clonotype. The rearrangement links TRBV13 to TRBJ1-1; no reliable D call. With 3 bases removed from V and 8 bases from J, the gap between germline ends came to 7 bases. The CDR3 covers 11 residues. Germline-derived CDR1 and CDR2 are PRHDT and FYEKMQ (reference sequence). CDR3: CASSFRAEAFF. DNA for the CDR3: TGTGCCAGCAGCTTTAGGGCCGAAGCTTTCTTT.

The chain links TRBV27 to TRBJ1-5, with a tentative D call TRBD1 (5 bases). This CDR3 region has 16 residues. Germline-derived CDR1 and CDR2 are MNHEY and SMNVEV (reference sequence). The germline V and J ends were trimmed by 2 bases and 5 bases, with 16 bases remaining between them. CDR3: CASSLRGSGVYQPQHF. In DNA, the CDR3 is TGTGCCAGCAGTTTAAGAGGATCGGGGGTCTATCAGCCCCAGCATTTT.